This T cell receptor (beta chain) appears in the sequencing data of a study of response to subunit inactivated influenza vaccine (dated by TCRdb to the late 2010s). Study-wide context: Deep quantitative T cell receptor repertoire profiling was used in the study to track responses to a trivalent subunit inactivated influenza vaccine. The paper's findings and limits, for the study overall: The authors proposed that each seasonal influenza vaccination may bring in only a limited number of new T cells.

The method behind the library was RT-PCR. The data were produced on an Illumina HiSeq 2500. Using fastp trimming at Q25 and MiXCR clonotype assembly, TCRdb reanalyzed the public sequencing data and kept in-frame beta chains. For every CDR3 protein sequence, its rows merge into one entry that carries the most common genes and DNA. The sample records hundreds of thousands of distinct CDR3 sequences, about a sixth of which are singletons. The ten top clones hold under 14% of the sample. The table lists this clonotype with a few counts. Its antigen has not been determined. Nothing much larger sits one base from this clone, and base qualities are not available. The TCR sequence derives from a man in his fifties or sixties who received an inactivated influenza vaccine. Donor details come from another sample of the same person, matched by shared clones. The sample in question was PBMCs from blood, obtained 11 to 12 days after vaccination.

This receptor has the CDR3 CASSGTPGEKLFF. The DNA reads as follows: TGTGCCAGCAGCGGGACCCCTGGGGAAAAACTGTTTTTT. The V gene is TRBV5-4 and the J gene is TRBJ1-4, and perhaps TRBD1 as D gene, on 5 matching bases. From the cysteine through the phenylalanine, the CDR3 covers 13 amino acids. The retained sequence is limited to the CDR3, 39 bases, with the frame set at the first base. V lost 4 bases and J lost 8 bases; the stretch between them is 12 bases long. CDR1 and CDR2, looked up from the germline V gene (reference sequence), are SGHNT and YYREEE.